The T cell receptor (beta chain) under discussion was sequenced for a study of resident and recirculating memory T cells in vitiligo. Study background: Epidermis came from shave biopsies of lesional and nonlesional sites, plus PBMCs. No cells were sorted; samples were homogenized just before genomic DNA extraction.

No patient showed confetti depigmentation, a clinical sign of active disease. V lost 1 base to trimming and J lost 4 bases, with 7 bases between them. CDR3 length equals 13 residues. CDR1 and CDR2 from the germline V gene are SGDLS and YYNGEE. The method was immunoSEQ multiplex PCR; TCRdb's version includes in-frame clones alone and lacks a portion of them. Of 40,000 to 45,000 clones listed, 92% are singletons. This sequence was found in a male donor with vitiligo. The specimen was blood. The J gene is TRBJ2-3, the V gene TRBV9; no clear D. CDR3 loop: CASSVKSADTQYF. The DNA for the CDR3 is TGTGCCAGCAGCGTAAAGAGCGCAGATACGCAGTATTTT.